These 31 T cell receptor beta chains were sequenced from one sample in a study of graft-versus-host responses after intestinal transplantation. Lamina propria and intraepithelial lymphocytes were released by processing graft tissue. Sequencing was performed with immunoSEQ multiplex PCR; in TCRdb, only in-frame clones are kept and a portion is missing. This table holds more than 50,000 clones, roughly 90% found once. Sequencing used ileum tissue, obtained 350 to 400 days after transplant. The receptor set was obtained from a human patient who received an intestinal transplant, so some T cells may come from the graft donor.

The chain is built from TRBV6-5 and TRBJ2-2, with D possibly being TRBD1 (5 bases). Germline-derived CDR1 and CDR2 are MNHEY and SVGAGI. The V gene lost 6 bases and the J gene lost 4 bases, with 12 bases spanning the gap. CDR3 size: 14 residues. In DNA, the CDR3 is TGTGCCAGCAGGACCCCTAGGGGCACCGGGGAGCTGTTTTTT. Translation gives CASRTPRGTGELFF.

The CDR3: CASSAGGNEQFF. CDR3 bases: TGCGCCAGCAGCGCAGGGGGGAATGAGCAGTTCTTC. The chain carries TRBV5-1 and TRBJ2-1; TRBD1 is a possible D gene (7 bases). CDR3 length equals 12 residues. In germline, CDR1 is SGHRS, CDR2 YFSETQ. V was cut by 4 bases and J by 7 bases, with 9 bases left in between.

The J gene is TRBJ2-7, the V gene TRBV29-1; TRBD1 might be the D (6 bases). The CDR3 has 13 amino acids. V dropped 3 bases and J dropped 1 base, with 10 bases sitting between them. From germline, CDR1 is SQVTM and CDR2 ANQGSEA. The chain's CDR3 is CSVDDQGSYEQYF. Written as DNA, the CDR3 is TGCAGCGTTGATGACCAGGGGTCCTACGAGCAGTACTTC.

The chain joins TRBV11-2 to TRBJ2-7; D is uncertain. CDR3 length: 18 amino acids. V was trimmed by 2 bases and J by 2 bases, leaving 22 bases between them. Germline CDR1 is SGHAT and CDR2 is FQNNGV. The CDR3 bases are TGTGCCAGCAGCTTACCCCGGACCGGGCCCCTGGGCACCTACGAGCAGTACTTC. It is translated as CASSLPRTGPLGTYEQYF.

The V call is TRBV5-1, the J call TRBJ1-2; D unclear. Germline V gene data show CDR1 as SGHRS and CDR2 as YFSETQ. The CDR3 is made up of 12 amino acids. Between the trimmed V and J ends, which lost 4 bases and 4 bases, there was a span of 8 bases. CDR3 sequence reads: CASSPWGYGYTF. The CDR3 bases are TGCGCCAGCAGCCCCTGGGGCTATGGCTACACCTTC.

The genes are TRBV6-5 and TRBJ2-5; D gene unclear. Trimming removed 0 bases from V and 11 bases from J, with 16 bases in between. The CDR3 totals 14 residues. CDR1 and CDR2 (germline): MNHEY, SVGAGI. In nucleotides, the CDR3 is TGTGCCAGCAGTTACTCGACGGTGTTGGAAGAGCAGTACTTC. This gives the protein CASSYSTVLEEQYF.

The CDR3 loop reads CASSDDGANYGYTF. The CDR3 DNA reads as TGTGCCAGCAGTGATGATGGTGCAAACTATGGCTACACCTTC. The V call is TRBV2, the J call TRBJ1-2; D unresolved. V was pared by 3 bases and J by 2 bases, with 10 bases between. The CDR3 is made up of 14 amino acids. Germline CDR1 and CDR2: SNHLY and FYNNEI.

This clone was seen only a few times. The CDR3 nucleotides are TGCGCCAGCAGCCAACCTGTGGCGGGGGATAACACAGATACGCAGTATTTT. This gives the protein CASSQPVAGDNTDTQYF. The chain has TRBV4-1 and TRBJ2-3, with 7 bases matching TRBD2. This CDR3 is built from 17 residues. Losses at the gene ends were 2 bases for V and 2 bases for J; bases not matched to a gene: 10. The germline CDR1 and CDR2 sequences are MGHRA and YSYEKL.

The chain links TRBV11-2 to TRBJ1-1, with D uncertain. Germline values: CDR1 SGHAT, CDR2 FQNNGV. The CDR3 has 15 amino acids. Trimming left V 4 bases short and J 7 bases short, with 19 bases between. CDR3 protein: CASSSRAPQSLEAFF. The DNA of the CDR3 is TGTGCCAGCAGCTCACGGGCCCCCCAGTCCCTTGAAGCTTTCTTT.

The chain has TRBV7-3 and TRBJ2-5; no clear D. Germline CDR1 and CDR2: SGHTA and FQGTGA. The length of the CDR3 is 16 residues. V was clipped by 1 base and J by 0 bases, with 12 bases between them. CDR3: CASSLKGRIHQETQYF. The DNA of the CDR3 is TGTGCCAGCAGCTTAAAAGGCAGAATCCACCAAGAGACCCAGTACTTC. Combining the CDR3 with reference TRBV7-3 and TRBJ2-5 gives the whole variable domain GAGVSQTPSNKVTEKGKYVELRCDPISGHTALYWYRQSLGQGPEFLIYFQGTGAADDSGLPNDRFFAVRPEGSVSTLKIQRTERGDSAVYLCASSLKGRIHQETQYFGPGTRLLVL.

This sequence joins TRBV30 and TRBJ2-1; 12 nucleotides align to TRBD2. The CDR3 spans 16 residues. Germline V gene data show CDR1 as GTSNPN and CDR2 as SVGIG (reference sequence). V lost 3 bases to trimming and J lost 6 bases; unmatched junction nucleotides: 9. Here the CDR3 DNA reads TGTGCCTGGAGCATAACCGGGACTAGCGGGTCCAATGAGCAGTTCTTC. Translated, it gives CAWSITGTSGSNEQFF. The full variable domain, with the rest looked up from reference TRBV30 and TRBJ2-1, is SQTIHQWPATLVQPVGSPLSLECTVEGTSNPNLYWYRQAAGRGLQLLFYSVGIGQISSEVPQNLSASRPQDRQFILSSKKLLLSDSGFYLCAWSITGTSGSNEQFFGPGTRLTVL.

The chain joins TRBV5-5 to TRBJ2-1; 10 bases align to TRBD1. CDR1 is SGHKS, CDR2 YYEKEE, per germline (reference sequence). V trimming: 0 bases; J trimming: 0 bases; junction bases outside the gene matches: 12. The CDR3 totals 20 residues. The CDR3 here is CASSLAGTGAFPLSYNEQFF. CDR3 bases: TGTGCCAGCAGCTTGGCCGGGACAGGGGCCTTCCCCCTCTCCTACAATGAGCAGTTCTTC.

The chain uses TRBV7-3 and TRBJ2-2; TRBD2 might be the D (5 bases). Trimming left V 0 bases short and J 4 bases short, with 6 bases between. The CDR3 length is 14 residues. Germline CDR1 reads SGHTA; CDR2 reads FQGTGA. The CDR3 DNA sequence: TGTGCCAGCAGCTTAACAGGAGGCACCGGGGAGCTGTTTTTT. This encodes CASSLTGGTGELFF.

This clone came up once. The chain employs TRBV7-3 and TRBJ1-1, with D possibly being TRBD1 (6 bases). CDR1 is SGHTA and CDR2 is FQGTGA in the germline V gene. This CDR3 region has 13 residues. V was pared by 4 bases and J by 0 bases, with 6 bases between. The CDR3 nucleotides are TGTGCCAGCAGCTCAGGGGTGAACACTGAAGCTTTCTTT. The encoded protein is CASSSGVNTEAFF.

The V call is TRBV4-1, the J call TRBJ2-7; 12 nucleotides line up with TRBD2. The CDR3 is 14 amino acids. With 4 bases clipped from V and 2 bases from J, the junction kept 0 bases outside the gene matches. CDR1 MGHRA and CDR2 YSYEKL come from the germline V gene. CDR3 bases: TGCGCCAGCAGCCCTAGCGGGAGGGCCTACGAGCAGTACTTC. Amino acids: CASSPSGRAYEQYF.

This clone occurred once. The V and J genes are TRBV28 and TRBJ2-1; TRBD1 might be the D (5 bases). Trimming removed 6 bases from V and 4 bases from J, with 10 bases in between. This CDR3 is built from 13 residues. Looked up from germline, CDR1 is MDHEN and CDR2 is SYDVKM. In nucleotides, the CDR3 is TGTGCCAGCAGCCCGACAGATTACAATGAGCAGTTCTTC. Its translation: CASSPTDYNEQFF.

This clone was seen just once. The CDR3, as DNA: TGTGCCAGCAGTTGGGACGGTCGTTATGGCTACACCTTC. Its protein product is CASSWDGRYGYTF. This chain connects TRBV6-5 to TRBJ1-2; a weak D match, TRBD1 (5 bases). Trimming removed 4 bases at V and 5 bases at J, with 11 bases between. This CDR3 comprises 13 residues. CDR1 MNHEY and CDR2 SVGAGI come from the germline V gene.

CDR3 sequence: CASSLMVGTEVGYTF. The CDR3 DNA reads TGTGCCAGCAGCTTGATGGTGGGGACAGAGGTAGGCTACACCTTC. The genes are TRBV5-4 and TRBJ1-2; 7 nucleotides line up with TRBD1. Trimming at V came to 1 base and at J to 8 bases, leaving 11 bases not matched to a gene. In germline, CDR1 is SGHNT, CDR2 YYREEE (reference sequence). CDR3 size: 15 residues.

The chain joins TRBV19 to TRBJ2-7; D is uncertain. The V gene lost 3 bases and the J gene lost 4 bases, with 13 bases spanning the gap. CDR1 and CDR2 from the germline V gene are LNHDA and SQIVND (reference sequence). The CDR3 length is 14 residues. The CDR3: CASSISGAPYEQYF. CDR3 DNA sequence: TGTGCCAGTAGTATTTCAGGAGCGCCTTACGAGCAGTACTTC.

This sequence joins TRBV19 and TRBJ2-7; 9 bases fit TRBD1. V lost 3 bases and J lost 4; bases outside the gene matches: 7. This CDR3 has 15 residues. Germline-derived CDR1 and CDR2 are LNHDA and SQIVND (reference sequence). CDR3 amino acids: CASSISPGQGYEQYF. DNA for the CDR3: TGTGCCAGTAGTATTTCACCGGGACAGGGTTACGAGCAGTACTTC.

The J gene is TRBJ2-5, the V gene TRBV7-9; 9 positions match TRBD2. The CDR3 contains 17 residues. Germline V gene data show CDR1 as SEHNR and CDR2 as FQNEAQ (reference sequence). The V and J ends lost 5 bases and 5 bases, in that order; junction bases with no gene match: 15. As DNA, the CDR3 is TGTGCCAGCAGCGCACCACTAGCGGGCGAGGATTTTGAGACCCAGTACTTC. Its protein product is CASSAPLAGEDFETQYF.

The V call is TRBV6-1, the J call TRBJ2-1; no clear D gene. CDR3 length: 12 amino acids. CDR1 is MNHNS and CDR2 is SASEGT in the germline V gene. V lost 7 bases and J 4 bases, leaving 8 bases between the germline ends. CDR3: CASTVLYNEQFF. Here the CDR3 DNA reads TGTGCCAGCACCGTCTTGTACAATGAGCAGTTCTTC.

This chain connects TRBV6-1 to TRBJ1-4; TRBD1 is a possible D gene (5 bases). Germline V lookup: CDR1 MNHNS, CDR2 SASEGT. Trimming took off 3 bases at V and 8 bases at J, with 25 bases between the two ends. CDR3 size: 18 residues. The CDR3: CASSEGGFLWGSDEKLFF. The DNA for the CDR3 is TGTGCCAGCAGTGAGGGAGGTTTTTTATGGGGGTCGGACGAAAAACTGTTTTTT.

This chain uses TRBV6-5 with TRBJ1-1; D is unresolved. Germline CDR1 and CDR2: MNHEY and SVGAGI. V lost 2 bases to trimming and J lost 1 base, with 14 bases between them. The CDR3 contains 16 residues. CDR3 sequence: CASSYRSRAANTEAFF. CDR3 nucleotide sequence: TGTGCCAGCAGTTACCGATCTCGGGCTGCGAACACTGAAGCTTTCTTT.

The rearrangement uses TRBV11-2 and TRBJ1-2; possible D gene TRBD1, 6 bases. The CDR3 covers 14 residues. Trimming took off 0 bases at V and 8 bases at J, with 13 bases between the two ends. Germline V gene data show CDR1 as SGHAT and CDR2 as FQNNGV. CDR3 sequence (DNA): TGTGCCAGCAGCTTAGACTACAGGGTCGAGGGCTACACCTTC. This codes for CASSLDYRVEGYTF.

This chain links TRBV6-1 with TRBJ2-7, with 10 bases identical to TRBD1. Germline lookup yields CDR1 MNHNS and CDR2 SASEGT. This CDR3 is built from 14 residues. J was trimmed by 5 bases and V by 6 bases; bases with no gene match: 7. CDR3: CASSRKGQGNEQYF. The CDR3 nucleotides are TGTGCCAGCAGCAGAAAGGGACAGGGGAACGAGCAGTACTTC.

The chain joins TRBV14 to TRBJ2-1; 14 bases are a match to TRBD2. Germline V lookup: CDR1 SGHDN, CDR2 FVKESK. The CDR3 has 19 residues. Trimming took 4 bases from V and 7 from J; bases not matched to a gene: 15. CDR3 nucleotide sequence: TGTGCCAGCAGCCCCCCTTCTGTGACTAGCGGGAGGGTAAGGAATGAGCAGTTCTTC. Translation gives CASSPPSVTSGRVRNEQFF.

The chain carries TRBV4-1 and TRBJ2-1; D is perhaps TRBD1 (6 bases). Trimming left V 5 bases short and J 6 bases short, with 17 bases between. Germline CDR1 MGHRA, CDR2 YSYEKL. CDR3 size: 15 residues. This chain's CDR3 is CASSSPVQGSNEQFF. Here the CDR3 DNA reads TGCGCCAGCAGCTCCCCGGTACAGGGTTCCAATGAGCAGTTCTTC.

The chain uses TRBV2 and TRBJ1-1, with D uncertain. Germline V gene data show CDR1 as SNHLY and CDR2 as FYNNEI. The CDR3 sequence is 13 residues long. The V and J ends lost 6 bases and 0 bases respectively, with 8 bases between them. The CDR3 DNA reads TGTGCCAGCAGGACGGACCTGAACACTGAAGCTTTCTTT. Its protein is CASRTDLNTEAFF.

The chain joins TRBV5-1 to TRBJ2-5; D is possibly TRBD1 (7 bases). The V end lost 3 bases, the J end lost 5 bases, and 20 bases lay between the germline ends. There are 16 residues in the CDR3. The germline V gene encodes CDR1 SGHRS and CDR2 YFSETQ. The chain's CDR3 is CASSSSTGRYDETQYF. CDR3 coding DNA: TGCGCCAGCAGCTCGTCGACAGGGAGGTATGACGAGACCCAGTACTTC.

Concerning this clone: The sample carries other DNA sequences with the same CDR3. This rearrangement joins TRBV9 to TRBJ2-7; the D is unclear. V shed 0 bases and J shed 4 bases, with 8 bases lying between them. This CDR3 has 13 residues. Germline CDR1 and CDR2: SGDLS and YYNGEE. The CDR3 loop reads CASSVGTSYEQYF. In DNA form, the CDR3 reads TGTGCCAGCAGCGTAGGGACCTCTTACGAGCAGTACTTC.